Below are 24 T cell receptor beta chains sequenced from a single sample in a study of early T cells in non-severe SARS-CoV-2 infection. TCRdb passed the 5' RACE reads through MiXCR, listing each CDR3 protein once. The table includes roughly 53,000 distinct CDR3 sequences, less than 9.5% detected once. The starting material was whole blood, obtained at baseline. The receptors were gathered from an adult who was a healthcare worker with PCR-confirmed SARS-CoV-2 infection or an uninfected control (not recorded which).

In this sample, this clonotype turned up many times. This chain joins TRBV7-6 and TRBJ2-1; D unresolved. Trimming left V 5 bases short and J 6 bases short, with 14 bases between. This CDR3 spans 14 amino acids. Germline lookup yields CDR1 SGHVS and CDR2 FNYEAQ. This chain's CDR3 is CASSPEFRSNEQFF. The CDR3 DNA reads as TGTGCCAGCAGCCCAGAATTTCGGTCCAATGAGCAGTTCTTC.

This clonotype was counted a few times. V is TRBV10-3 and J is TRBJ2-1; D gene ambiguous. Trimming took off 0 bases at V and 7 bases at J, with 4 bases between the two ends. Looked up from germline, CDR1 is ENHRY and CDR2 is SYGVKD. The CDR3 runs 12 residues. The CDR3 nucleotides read TGTGCCATCAGTGAGTCGGGAAATGAGCAGTTCTTC. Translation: CAISESGNEQFF.

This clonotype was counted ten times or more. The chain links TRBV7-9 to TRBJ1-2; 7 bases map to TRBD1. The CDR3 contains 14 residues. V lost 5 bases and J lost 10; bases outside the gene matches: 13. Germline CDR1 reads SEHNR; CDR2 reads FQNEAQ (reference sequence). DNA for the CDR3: TGTGCCAGCAGCGGAGGGGGCACGCCGAGGGACTACACCTTC. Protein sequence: CASSGGGTPRDYTF.

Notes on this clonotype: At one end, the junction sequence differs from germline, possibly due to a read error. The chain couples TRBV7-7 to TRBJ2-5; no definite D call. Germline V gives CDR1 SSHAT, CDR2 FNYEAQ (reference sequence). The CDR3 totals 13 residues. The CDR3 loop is CASSLRNQETQYF. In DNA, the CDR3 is TGTGCTAGCAGCCTCAGAAACCAAGAGACCCAGTACTTC. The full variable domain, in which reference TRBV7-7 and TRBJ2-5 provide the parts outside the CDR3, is GAGVSQSPRYKVTKRGQDVTLRCDPISSHATLYWYQQALGQGPEFLTYFNYEAQPDKSGLPSDRFSAERPEGSISTLTIQRTEQRDSAMYRCASSLRNQETQYFGPGTRLLVL.

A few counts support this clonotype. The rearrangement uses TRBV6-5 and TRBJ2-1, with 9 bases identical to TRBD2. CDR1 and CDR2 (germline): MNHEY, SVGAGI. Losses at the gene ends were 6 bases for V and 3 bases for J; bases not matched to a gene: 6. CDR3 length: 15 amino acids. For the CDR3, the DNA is TGTGCCAGCAGCCGGGGAGCGGGAGGCTACAATGAGCAGTTCTTC. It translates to CASSRGAGGYNEQFF.

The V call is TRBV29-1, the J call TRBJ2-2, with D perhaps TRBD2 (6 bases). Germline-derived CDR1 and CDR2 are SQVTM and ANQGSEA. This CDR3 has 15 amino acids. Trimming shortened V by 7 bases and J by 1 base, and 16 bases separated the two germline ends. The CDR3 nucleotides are TGCAGCGCCGAAGGTACCGGGAGGAACACCGGGGAGCTGTTTTTT. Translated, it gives CSAEGTGRNTGELFF.

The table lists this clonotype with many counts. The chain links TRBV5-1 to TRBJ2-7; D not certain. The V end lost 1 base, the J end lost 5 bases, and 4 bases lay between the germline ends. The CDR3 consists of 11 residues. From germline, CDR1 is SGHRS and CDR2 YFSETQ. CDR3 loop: CASSLSHEQYF. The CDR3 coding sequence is TGCGCCAGCAGCTTGAGTCACGAGCAGTACTTC.

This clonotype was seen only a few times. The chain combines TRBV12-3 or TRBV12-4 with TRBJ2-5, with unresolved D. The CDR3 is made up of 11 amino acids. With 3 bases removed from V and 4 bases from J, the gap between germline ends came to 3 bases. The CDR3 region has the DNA TGTGCCAGCAGTTTGTCAGAGACCCAGTACTTC. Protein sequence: CASSLSETQYF.

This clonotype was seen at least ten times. CDR3 sequence: CASSPFSGGAYEQYF. The CDR3 DNA is TGTGCCAGCAGCCCCTTCTCGGGGGGTGCCTACGAGCAGTACTTC. J is TRBJ2-7 and V is TRBV7-2; 7 bases fit TRBD2. The CDR3 is made up of 15 amino acids. J gave up 2 bases and V 5 bases, and 9 bases lay outside the gene matches. The V gene's germline CDR1 is SGHTA and CDR2 FQGNSA.

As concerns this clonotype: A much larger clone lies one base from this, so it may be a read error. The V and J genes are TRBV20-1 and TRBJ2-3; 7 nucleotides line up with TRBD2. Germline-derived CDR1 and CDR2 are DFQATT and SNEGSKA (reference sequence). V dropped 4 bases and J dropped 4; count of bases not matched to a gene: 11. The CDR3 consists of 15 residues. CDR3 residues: CSAKKGGSSPDTQYF. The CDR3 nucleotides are TGCAGTGCTAAAAAGGGCGGGAGCAGCCCAGATACGCAGTATTTT.

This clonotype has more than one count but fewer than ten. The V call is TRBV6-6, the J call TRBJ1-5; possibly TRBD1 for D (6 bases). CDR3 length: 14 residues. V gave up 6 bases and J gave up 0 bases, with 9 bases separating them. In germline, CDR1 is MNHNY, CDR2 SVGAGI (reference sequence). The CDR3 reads CASSPGHSNQPQHF. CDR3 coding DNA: TGTGCCAGCAGCCCGGGACATAGCAATCAGCCCCAGCATTTT.

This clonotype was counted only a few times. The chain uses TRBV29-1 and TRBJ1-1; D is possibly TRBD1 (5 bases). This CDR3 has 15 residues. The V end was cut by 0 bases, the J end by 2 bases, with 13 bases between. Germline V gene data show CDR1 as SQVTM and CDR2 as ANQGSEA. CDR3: CSVEDIGAANTEAFF. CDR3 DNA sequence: TGCAGCGTTGAAGATATAGGGGCAGCTAACACTGAAGCTTTCTTT.

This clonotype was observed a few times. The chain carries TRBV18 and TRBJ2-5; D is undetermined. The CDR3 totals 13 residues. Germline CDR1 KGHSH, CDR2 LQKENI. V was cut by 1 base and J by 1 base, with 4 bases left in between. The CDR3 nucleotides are TGTGCCAGCTCACCACGGCTCCAAGAGACCCAGTACTTC. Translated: CASSPRLQETQYF. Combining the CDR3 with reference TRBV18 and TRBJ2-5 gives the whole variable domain NAGVMQNPRHLVRRRGQEARLRCSPMKGHSHVYWYRQLPEEGLKFMVYLQKENIIDESGMPKERFSAEFPKEGPSILRIQQVVRGDSAAYFCASSPRLQETQYFGPGTRLLVL.

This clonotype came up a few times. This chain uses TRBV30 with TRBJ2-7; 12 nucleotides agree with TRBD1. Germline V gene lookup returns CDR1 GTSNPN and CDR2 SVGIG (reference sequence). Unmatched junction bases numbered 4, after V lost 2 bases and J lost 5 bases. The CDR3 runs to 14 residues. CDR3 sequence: CAWSRGQGANEQYF. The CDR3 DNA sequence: TGTGCCTGGAGTCGGGGACAGGGGGCTAACGAGCAGTACTTC.

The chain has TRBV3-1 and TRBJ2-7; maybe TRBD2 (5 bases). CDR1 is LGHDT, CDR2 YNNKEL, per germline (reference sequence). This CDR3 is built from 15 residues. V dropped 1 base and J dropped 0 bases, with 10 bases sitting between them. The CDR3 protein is CASSQVTGDSYEQYF. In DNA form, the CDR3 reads TGTGCCAGCAGCCAAGTTACCGGGGACTCCTACGAGCAGTACTTC.

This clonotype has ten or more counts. CDR3 in amino acids: CASSQYTGAQDGYTF. CDR3 in DNA: TGTGCCAGCAGCCAGTATACAGGGGCGCAGGACGGCTACACCTTC. The chain carries TRBV5-4 and TRBJ1-2; 7 nucleotides match TRBD1. The CDR3 contains 15 residues. V shed 4 bases, J shed 8 bases, and the junction held 14 bases outside the gene matches. Per germline, CDR1 SGHNT and CDR2 YYREEE (reference sequence). Variable domain in full (rest from reference TRBV5-4 and TRBJ1-2): ETGVTQSPTHLIKTRGQQVTLRCSSQSGHNTVSWYQQALGQGPQFIFQYYREEENGRGNFPPRFSGLQFPNYSSELNVNALELDDSALYLCASSQYTGAQDGYTFGSGTRLTVV.

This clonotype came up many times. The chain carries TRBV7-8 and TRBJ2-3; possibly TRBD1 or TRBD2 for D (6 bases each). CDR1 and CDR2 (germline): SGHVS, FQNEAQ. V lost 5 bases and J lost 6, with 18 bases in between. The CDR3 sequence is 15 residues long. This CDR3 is CASSPLSGGPDTQYF. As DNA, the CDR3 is TGTGCCAGCAGCCCACTCTCCGGGGGCCCGGATACGCAGTATTTT.

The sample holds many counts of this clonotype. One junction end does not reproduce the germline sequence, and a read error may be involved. CDR3 loop: CASSLASYRENTEVFF. CDR3 coding DNA: TGTGCCAGCAGCTTAGCGAGTTACAGGGAAAACACTGAAGTTTTCTTT. The V call is TRBV7-2, the J call TRBJ1-1, with D possibly being TRBD1 (6 bases). The germline V gene encodes CDR1 SGHTA and CDR2 FQGNSA. This CDR3 comprises 16 residues. Filled out from reference TRBV7-2 and TRBJ1-1, the complete variable domain reads GAGVSQSPSNKVTEKGKDVELRCDPISGHTALYWYRQSLGQGLEFLIYFQGNSAPDKSGLPSDRFSAERTGGSVSTLTIQRTQQEDSAVYLCASSLASYRENTEVFFGQGTRLTVV.

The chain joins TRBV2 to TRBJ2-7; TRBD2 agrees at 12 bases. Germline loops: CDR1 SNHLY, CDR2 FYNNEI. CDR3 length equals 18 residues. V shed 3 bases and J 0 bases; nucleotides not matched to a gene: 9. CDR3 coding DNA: TGTGCCAGCAGTGACCCCTCACGACTAGCGGGGGCCTCCTACGAGCAGTACTTC. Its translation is CASSDPSRLAGASYEQYF.

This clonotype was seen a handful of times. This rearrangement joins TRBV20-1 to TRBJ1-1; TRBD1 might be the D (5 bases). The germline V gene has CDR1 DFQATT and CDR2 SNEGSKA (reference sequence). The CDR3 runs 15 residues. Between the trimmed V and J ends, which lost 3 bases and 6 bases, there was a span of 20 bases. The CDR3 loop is CSASGREIRRAEAFF. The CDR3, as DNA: TGCAGTGCTAGTGGCAGGGAGATCAGAAGAGCTGAAGCTTTCTTT.

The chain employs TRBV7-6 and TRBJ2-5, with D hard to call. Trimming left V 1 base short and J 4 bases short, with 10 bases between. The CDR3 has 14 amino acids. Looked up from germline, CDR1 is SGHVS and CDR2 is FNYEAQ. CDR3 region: CASSLGEHPETQYF. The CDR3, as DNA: TGTGCCAGCAGCTTAGGCGAACACCCAGAGACCCAGTACTTC.

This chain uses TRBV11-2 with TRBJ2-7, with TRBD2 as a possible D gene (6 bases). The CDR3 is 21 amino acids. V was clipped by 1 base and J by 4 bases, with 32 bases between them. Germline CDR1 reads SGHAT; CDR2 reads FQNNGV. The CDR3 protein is CASSLVAHPRLSSASAYEQYF. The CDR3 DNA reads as TGTGCCAGCAGCTTAGTAGCACACCCCCGGCTAAGCAGCGCTAGCGCGTACGAGCAGTACTTC.

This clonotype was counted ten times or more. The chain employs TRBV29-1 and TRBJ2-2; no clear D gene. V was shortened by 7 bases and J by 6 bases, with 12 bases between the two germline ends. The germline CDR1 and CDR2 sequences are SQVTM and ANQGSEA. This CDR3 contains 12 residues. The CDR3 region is CSAIALSGELFF. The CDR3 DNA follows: TGCAGCGCCATCGCCTTGTCCGGGGAGCTGTTTTTT.

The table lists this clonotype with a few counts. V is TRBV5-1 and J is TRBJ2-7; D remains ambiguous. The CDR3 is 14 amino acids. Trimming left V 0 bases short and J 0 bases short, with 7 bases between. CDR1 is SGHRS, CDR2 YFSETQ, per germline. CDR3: CASSLGQASYEQYF. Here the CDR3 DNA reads TGCGCCAGCAGCTTGGGGCAGGCCTCCTACGAGCAGTACTTC.